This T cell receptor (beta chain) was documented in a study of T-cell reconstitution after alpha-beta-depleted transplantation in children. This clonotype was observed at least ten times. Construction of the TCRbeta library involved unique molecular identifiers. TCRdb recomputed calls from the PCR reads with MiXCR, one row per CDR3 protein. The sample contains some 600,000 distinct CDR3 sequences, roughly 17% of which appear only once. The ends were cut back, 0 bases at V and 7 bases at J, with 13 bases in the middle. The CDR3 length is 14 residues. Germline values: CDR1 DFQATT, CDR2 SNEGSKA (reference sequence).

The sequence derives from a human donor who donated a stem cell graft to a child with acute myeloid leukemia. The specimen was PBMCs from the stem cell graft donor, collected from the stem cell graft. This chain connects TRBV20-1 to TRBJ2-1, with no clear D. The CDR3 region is CSARDPGFGNEQFF. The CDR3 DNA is TGCAGTGCTAGAGATCCAGGTTTTGGGAATGAGCAGTTCTTC.